This T cell receptor beta chain was identified in a study of OX40 agonist ivuxolimab in advanced cancers. At the level of the study: Males comprised approximately 81% of the group, whose mean age was about 62 years (range roughly 20 to 85).

Assay used: immunoSEQ multiplex PCR; TCRdb lists only in-frame clones, some missing. The sample has some 42,000 clones, roughly four fifths seen once. The TCR originated in an adult with an advanced solid tumor such as melanoma, head and neck, liver or kidney cancer. Material: CD4+ or CD8+ T cells sorted from blood, obtained in a trial of the OX40 agonist ivuxolimab.

CDR3 region: CASSSLYSNQPQHF. The CDR3 nucleotides read TGTGCCAGCAGTTCCCTTTATAGCAATCAGCCCCAGCATTTT. The chain has TRBV6-6 and TRBJ1-5; D remains ambiguous. V gave up 4 bases and J gave up 0 bases, with 7 bases separating them. In germline, CDR1 is MNHNY, CDR2 SVGAGI (reference sequence). The length of the CDR3 is 14 residues.